Detailed here is one T cell receptor (beta chain). CDR1 and CDR2 (germline): KGHDR, SFDVKD. The CDR3 is 18 amino acids. The V and J ends lost 5 bases and 0 bases, in that order; junction bases with no gene match: 10. The source of the sample is a study of blood T cell repertoires in COVID-19. Study background: Sources were T cells, B-cell-depleted T cells, or PBMCs; the material itself was cDNA or gDNA.

Data came from immunoSEQ multiplex PCR; TCRdb stores just in-frame clones and leaves some out. The sample consists of about 60,000 clones, roughly 80% of them appearing once. J is TRBJ1-3 and V is TRBV24-1; 9 positions agree with TRBD1. The clonotype comes from a man at least 80 years old with acute or convalescent COVID-19. Sequencing input: peripheral blood. The chain's CDR3 is CATSGRAGQGPSGNTIYF. CDR3 in DNA: TGTGCCACCAGTGGGCGCGCGGGACAGGGTCCCTCTGGAAACACCATATATTTT.